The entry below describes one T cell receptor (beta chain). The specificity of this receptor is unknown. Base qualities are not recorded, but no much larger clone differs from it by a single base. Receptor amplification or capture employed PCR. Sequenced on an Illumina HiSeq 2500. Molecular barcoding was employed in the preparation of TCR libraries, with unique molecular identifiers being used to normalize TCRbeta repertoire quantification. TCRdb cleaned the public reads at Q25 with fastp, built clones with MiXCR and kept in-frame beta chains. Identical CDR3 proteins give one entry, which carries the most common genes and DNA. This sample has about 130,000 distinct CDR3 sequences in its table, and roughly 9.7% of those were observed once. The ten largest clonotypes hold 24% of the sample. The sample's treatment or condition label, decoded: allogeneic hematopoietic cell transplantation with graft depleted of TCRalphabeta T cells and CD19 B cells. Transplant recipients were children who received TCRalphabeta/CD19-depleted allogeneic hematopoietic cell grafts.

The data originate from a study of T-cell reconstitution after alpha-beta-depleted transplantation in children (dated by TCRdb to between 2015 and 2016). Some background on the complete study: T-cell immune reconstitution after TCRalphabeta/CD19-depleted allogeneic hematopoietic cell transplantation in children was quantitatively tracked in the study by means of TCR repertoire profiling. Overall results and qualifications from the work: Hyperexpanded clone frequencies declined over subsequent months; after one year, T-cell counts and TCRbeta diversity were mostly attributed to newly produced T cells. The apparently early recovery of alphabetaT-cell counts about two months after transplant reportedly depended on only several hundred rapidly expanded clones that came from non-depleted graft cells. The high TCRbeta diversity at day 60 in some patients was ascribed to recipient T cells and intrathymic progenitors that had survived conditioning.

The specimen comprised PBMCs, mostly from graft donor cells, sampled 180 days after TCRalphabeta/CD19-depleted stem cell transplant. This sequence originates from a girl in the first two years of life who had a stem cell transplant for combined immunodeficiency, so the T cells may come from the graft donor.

In nucleotides, the sequence is TGCGCCAGCAGCAAGCGGGGGGAGACAGATACGCAGTATTTT. Its translation reads: CASSKRGETDTQYF. The chain employs TRBV5-1 and TRBJ2-3, with 9 junctional bases fitting TRBD2. The CDR3 has 14 amino acids, counting the end cysteine and phenylalanine. The CDR3 DNA has 42 bases and is translated from base 1. V lost 4 bases and J lost 3 bases, and the count of bases not matched to a germline gene is 3. In the germline V gene, CDR1 corresponds to SGHRS and CDR2 to YFSETQ.